This record looks at one T cell receptor (beta chain) sequence and its context. Antigen: not known. The record originates from a study of cytomegalovirus exposure and HLA in healthy donors. Study in general: Approximately 85 million unique TCRs from HLA-typed donors made up an early data release.

The study, taken as a whole, reports: In a later analysis, 15,000 to 20,000 TCR beta sequences were associated with HLA alleles at 0.05 false discovery rate. The listing of roughly 160 TCR beta chains classed them as cytomegalovirus-associated.

This CDR3 is 13 amino acids long. The ends were cut back, 4 bases at V and 7 bases at J, with 13 bases in the middle. Germline CDR1 reads SNHLY; CDR2 reads FYNNEI. A multiplex PCR was run with 60 Vbeta primers and 13 Jbeta primers. Source study methods: There were 80 million or so unique TCR beta chains by a later count, and about 11 million of them were shared. The protocol was immunoSEQ multiplex PCR, while the TCRdb copy is restricted to in-frame clones and leaves out a portion. V and J calls and clone size are those listed in that table; D and trimming were worked out from the DNA. The sample records some 150,000 clones, around 86% being singletons.

This chain joins TRBV2 and TRBJ1-2, with a weak D call TRBD1 (5 bases). The TCR originated in a woman aged 45-59 years in good health and CMV-seropositive. The sequenced material came from PBMCs. CDR3: CASSGGRARGYTF. The CDR3 DNA is TGTGCCAGCAGTGGGGGCAGGGCTCGTGGCTACACCTTC.